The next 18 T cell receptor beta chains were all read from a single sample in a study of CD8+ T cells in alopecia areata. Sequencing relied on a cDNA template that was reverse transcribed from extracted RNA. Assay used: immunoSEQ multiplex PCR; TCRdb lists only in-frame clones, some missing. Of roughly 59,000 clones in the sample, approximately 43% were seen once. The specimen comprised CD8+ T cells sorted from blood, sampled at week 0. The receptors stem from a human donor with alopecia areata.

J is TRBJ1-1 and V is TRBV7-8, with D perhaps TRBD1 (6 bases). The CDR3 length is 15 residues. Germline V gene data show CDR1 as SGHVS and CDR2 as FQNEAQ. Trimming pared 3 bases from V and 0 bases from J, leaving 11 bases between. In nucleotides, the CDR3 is TGTGCCAGCAGCTTTAGACAGGACATGAACACTGAAGCTTTCTTT. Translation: CASSFRQDMNTEAFF.

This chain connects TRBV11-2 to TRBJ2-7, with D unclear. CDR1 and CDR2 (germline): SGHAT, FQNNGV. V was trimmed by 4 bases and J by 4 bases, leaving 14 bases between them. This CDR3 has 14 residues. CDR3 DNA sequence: TGTGCCAGCAGCTCCGGAGACGTCTTATACGAGCAGTACTTC. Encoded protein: CASSSGDVLYEQYF.

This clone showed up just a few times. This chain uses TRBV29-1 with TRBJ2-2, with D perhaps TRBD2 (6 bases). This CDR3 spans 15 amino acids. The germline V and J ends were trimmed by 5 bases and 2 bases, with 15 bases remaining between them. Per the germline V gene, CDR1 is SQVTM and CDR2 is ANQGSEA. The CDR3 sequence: CSVIIAESNTGELFF. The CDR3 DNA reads TGCAGCGTTATAATAGCGGAGAGTAACACCGGGGAGCTGTTTTTT.

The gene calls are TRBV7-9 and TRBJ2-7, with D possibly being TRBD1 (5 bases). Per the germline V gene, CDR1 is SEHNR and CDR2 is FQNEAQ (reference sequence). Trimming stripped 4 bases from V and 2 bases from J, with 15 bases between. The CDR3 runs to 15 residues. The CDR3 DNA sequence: TGTGCCAGCAGCTCAAAACAGGTTTCCCCCTACGAGCAGTACTTC. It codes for CASSSKQVSPYEQYF.

CDR3 sequence reads: CASSDTGVQPQHF. The CDR3 DNA follows: TGTGCCAGCAGCGATACAGGGGTTCAGCCCCAGCATTTT. The V gene is TRBV9, the J gene TRBJ1-5; TRBD1 matches at 7 bases. Germline V gene sequence: CDR1 SGDLS, CDR2 YYNGEE. CDR3 length equals 13 residues. The V and J ends lost 3 bases and 6 bases, in that order; junction bases with no gene match: 3.

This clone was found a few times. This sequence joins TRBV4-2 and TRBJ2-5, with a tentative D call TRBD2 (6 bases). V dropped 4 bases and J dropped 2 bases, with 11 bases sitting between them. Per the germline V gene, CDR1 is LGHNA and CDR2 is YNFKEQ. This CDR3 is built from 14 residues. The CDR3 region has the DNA TGTGCCAGCAGCCCACGGGACTTTCAAGAGACCCAGTACTTC. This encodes CASSPRDFQETQYF.

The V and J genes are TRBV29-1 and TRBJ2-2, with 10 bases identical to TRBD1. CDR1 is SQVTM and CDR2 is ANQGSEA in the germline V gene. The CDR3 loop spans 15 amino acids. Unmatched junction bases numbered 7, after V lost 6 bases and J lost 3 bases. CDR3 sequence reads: CSVVRDRGDTGELFF. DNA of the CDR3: TGCAGCGTCGTACGGGACAGGGGCGACACCGGGGAGCTGTTTTTT.

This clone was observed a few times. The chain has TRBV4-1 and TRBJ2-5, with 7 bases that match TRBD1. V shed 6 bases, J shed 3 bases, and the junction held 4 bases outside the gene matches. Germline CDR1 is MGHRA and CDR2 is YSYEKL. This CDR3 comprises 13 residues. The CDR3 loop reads CASRLTGEETQYF. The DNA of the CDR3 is TGCGCCAGCAGACTTACAGGGGAAGAGACCCAGTACTTC.

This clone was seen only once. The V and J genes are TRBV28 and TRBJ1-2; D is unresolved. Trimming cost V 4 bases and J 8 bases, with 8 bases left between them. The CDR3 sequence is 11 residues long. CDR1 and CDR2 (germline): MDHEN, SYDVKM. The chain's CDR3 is CASSSPGGYTF. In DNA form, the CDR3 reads TGTGCCAGCAGTTCCCCGGGAGGCTACACCTTC.

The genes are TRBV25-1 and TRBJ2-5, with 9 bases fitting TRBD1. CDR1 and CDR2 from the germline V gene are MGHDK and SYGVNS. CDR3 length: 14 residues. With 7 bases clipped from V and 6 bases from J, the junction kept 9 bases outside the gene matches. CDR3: CASTGTGSLKTQYF. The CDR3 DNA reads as TGTGCCAGCACCGGGACAGGGAGTTTAAAGACCCAGTACTTC.

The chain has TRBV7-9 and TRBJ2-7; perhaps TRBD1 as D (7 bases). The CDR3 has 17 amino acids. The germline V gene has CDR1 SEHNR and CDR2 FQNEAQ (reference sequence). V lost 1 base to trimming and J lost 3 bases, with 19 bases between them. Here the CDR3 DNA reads TGTGCCAGCAGCTTAGAGTCAGGGGGGACCCTTGACTACGAGCAGTACTTC. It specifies CASSLESGGTLDYEQYF.

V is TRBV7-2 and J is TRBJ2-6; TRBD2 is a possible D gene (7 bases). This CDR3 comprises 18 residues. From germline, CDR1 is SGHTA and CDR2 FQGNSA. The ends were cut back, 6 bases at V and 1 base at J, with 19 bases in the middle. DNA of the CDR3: TGTGCCAGCAGGAAACGCGGGGGCGAACTTTCTGGGGCCAACGTCCTGACTTTC. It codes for CASRKRGGELSGANVLTF.

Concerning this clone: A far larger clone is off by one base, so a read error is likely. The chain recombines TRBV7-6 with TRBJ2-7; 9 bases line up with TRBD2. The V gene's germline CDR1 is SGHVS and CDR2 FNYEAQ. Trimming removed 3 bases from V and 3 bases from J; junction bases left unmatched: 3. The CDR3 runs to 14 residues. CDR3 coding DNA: TGTGCCAGCAGCTTGACTAGCGGTTACTACGAGCAGTACTTC. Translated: CASSLTSGYYEQYF. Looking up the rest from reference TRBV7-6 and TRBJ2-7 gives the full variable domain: GAGVSQSPRYKVTKRGQDVALRCDPISGHVSLYWYRQALGQGPEFLTYFNYEAQQDKSGLPNDRFSAERPEGSISTLTIQRTEQRDSAMYRCASSLTSGYYEQYFGPGTRLTVT.

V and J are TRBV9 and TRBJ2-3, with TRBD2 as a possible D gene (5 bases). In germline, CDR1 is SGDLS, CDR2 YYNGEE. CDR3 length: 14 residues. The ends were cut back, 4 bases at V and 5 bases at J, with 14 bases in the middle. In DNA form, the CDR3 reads TGTGCCAGCAGCAGTCCGGACTTCCGAGATACGCAGTATTTT. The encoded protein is CASSSPDFRDTQYF.

The CDR3 spells CANRRDGPPGYTF. Here the CDR3 DNA reads TGTGCCAATCGCCGGGATGGGCCCCCGGGCTACACCTTC. This chain connects TRBV6-5 to TRBJ1-2; D remains unclear. V was trimmed by 10 bases and J by 8 bases, leaving 20 bases between them. Germline V gene data show CDR1 as MNHEY and CDR2 as SVGAGI. CDR3 size: 13 residues.

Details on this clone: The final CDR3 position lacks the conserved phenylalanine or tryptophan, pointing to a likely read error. The CDR3 DNA sequence: TGTGCCAGCAGGCCGAGGGCGGGAGGTGAAGATACGCAGTATCTT. This sequence encodes CASRPRAGGEDTQYL. The chain employs TRBV9 and TRBJ2-3, with 8 bases identical to TRBD2. Germline V gives CDR1 SGDLS, CDR2 YYNGEE. The CDR3 sequence is 15 residues long. J gave up 5 bases and V 5 bases, and 10 bases lay outside the gene matches.

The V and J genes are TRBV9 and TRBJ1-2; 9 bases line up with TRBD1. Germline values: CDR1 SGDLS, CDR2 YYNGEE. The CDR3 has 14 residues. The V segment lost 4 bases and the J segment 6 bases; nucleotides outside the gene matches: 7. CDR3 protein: CASSPRDRDDGYTF. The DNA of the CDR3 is TGTGCCAGCAGCCCCAGGGACAGGGATGATGGCTACACCTTC.

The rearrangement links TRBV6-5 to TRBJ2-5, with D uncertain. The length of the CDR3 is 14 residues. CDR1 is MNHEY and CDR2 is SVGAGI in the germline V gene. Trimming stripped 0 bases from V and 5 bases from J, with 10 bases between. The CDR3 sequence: CASSYSSPRETQYF. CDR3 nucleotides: TGTGCCAGCAGTTACTCGAGTCCCCGTGAGACCCAGTACTTC.